Given below is one TCR beta chain in context. Its antigen is not identified. The sample comes from a study of OX40 agonist ivuxolimab in advanced cancers. Overall study: Patients were given ivuxolimab, an antibody that agonizes OX40 (CD134).

The cohort excluded patients with autoimmune disease history or systemic immunosuppression. CDR3 length: 11 residues. Germline CDR1 reads DFQATT; CDR2 reads SNEGSKA (reference sequence). V was pared by 7 bases and J by 6 bases, with 10 bases between. Overall study results and limits: Both blood CD4+ and CD8+ T cells showed clonal growth by week 6 at 0.1 to 3.0 mg/kg. Low normalized T-cell clonal expansion was also seen in some nonresponders.

Profiling relied on immunoSEQ multiplex PCR, and the TCRdb table lists in-frame clones only, not all of them. This table has about 67,000 clones, around 84% appearing once. The receptor's source is an adult with an advanced solid tumor such as melanoma, head and neck, liver or kidney cancer. This chain uses TRBV20-1 with TRBJ2-1, with D perhaps matching TRBD2 (5 bases). Material: CD4+ or CD8+ T cells sorted from blood, obtained in a trial of the OX40 agonist ivuxolimab. The CDR3 is CSVEGLNEQFF. The CDR3 nucleotides are TGCAGTGTCGAGGGCCTCAATGAGCAGTTCTTC.